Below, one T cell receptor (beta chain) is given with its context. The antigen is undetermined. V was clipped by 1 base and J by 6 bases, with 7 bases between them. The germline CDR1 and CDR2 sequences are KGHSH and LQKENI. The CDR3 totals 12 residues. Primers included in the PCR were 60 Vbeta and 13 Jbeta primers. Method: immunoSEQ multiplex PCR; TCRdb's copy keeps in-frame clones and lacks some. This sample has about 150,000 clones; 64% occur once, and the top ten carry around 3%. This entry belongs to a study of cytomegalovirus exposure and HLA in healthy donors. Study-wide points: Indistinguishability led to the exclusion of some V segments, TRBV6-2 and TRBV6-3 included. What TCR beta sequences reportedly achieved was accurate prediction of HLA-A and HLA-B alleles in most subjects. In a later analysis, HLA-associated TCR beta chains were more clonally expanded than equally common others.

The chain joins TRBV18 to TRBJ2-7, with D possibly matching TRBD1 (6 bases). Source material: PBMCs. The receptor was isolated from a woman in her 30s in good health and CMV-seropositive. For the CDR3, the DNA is TGTGCCAGCTCACCACAGGGGGTCGAGCAGTACTTC. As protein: CASSPQGVEQYF. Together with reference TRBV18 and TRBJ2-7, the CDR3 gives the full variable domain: NAGVMQNPRHLVRRRGQEARLRCSPMKGHSHVYWYRQLPEEGLKFMVYLQKENIIDESGMPKERFSAEFPKEGPSILRIQQVVRGDSAAYFCASSPQGVEQYFGPGTRLTVT.